The clone carrying this T cell receptor (beta chain) has only one observation. Its specificity is unknown. The authors ran a second PCR of about 7 to 12 cycles using a sample-barcoded 5' primer and a J-beta primer mix. No fewer than 3 million CDR3-containing paired-end reads came from each sample. TCRdb analysed the 5' RACE reads with MiXCR anew, one entry per CDR3 protein. The data contain hundreds of thousands of distinct CDR3 sequences, roughly 50% of them seen just once; the ten biggest clones take up 25% to 35%. This specimen comes from a study of blood T cells in healthy people across ages. Study conclusions and caveats: Samples with more naive T cells showed higher observed beta diversity. Any conclusive comparison of naive versus antigen-experienced cells was prevented by using unsorted PBMCs. Comparison with aged donors showed that long-lived donors had more naive CD4+ cells and higher diversity.

The sequenced sample was blood. This sequence originates from an older woman in good health.

The CDR3 spells CGLRLAPNNEQYF. CDR3 DNA: TGCGGTTTAAGACTAGCGCCCAACAATGAGCAGTACTTC. The V and J genes are TRBV20-1 and TRBJ2-5, with 8 bases that match TRBD2. CDR3 length equals 13 residues. The germline V gene encodes CDR1 DFQATT and CDR2 SNEGSKA (reference sequence).